This note documents a single T cell receptor (beta chain) sequence. Libraries were prepared by immunoSEQ multiplex PCR; TCRdb keeps only in-frame clonotypes and omits some of them. The table includes 250,000 to 300,000 clones, 80% to 95% detected once. Germline trimming cut 4 bases from V and 9 bases from J; bases unmatched to any gene: 14. CDR3 length: 16 residues. Germline V gene sequence: CDR1 LGHDT, CDR2 YNNKEL (reference sequence). This entry comes from a study of blood T cell repertoires in COVID-19. What was sequenced was PBMCs or T cells enriched from blood (not recorded which). This TCR came from a woman aged 30 to 39 who had recovered from COVID-19. The rearrangement links TRBV3-1 (or the pseudogene TRBV3-2) to TRBJ2-1, with 8 bases lining up with TRBD1. This CDR3 reads CASSPAEGQVHPEQFF. The CDR3 nucleotides are TGTGCCAGCAGCCCCGCGGAGGGACAGGTCCACCCTGAGCAGTTCTTC.